This entry lists 2 T cell receptor beta chains sequenced from one sample in a study of cytomegalovirus exposure and HLA in healthy donors. The PCR employed 60 Vbeta primers together with 13 Jbeta primers. TCRdb keeps only in-frame clones here, not all; method: immunoSEQ multiplex PCR. The sample yields fewer than 200,000 clones, 81% seen once. Sequenced: PBMCs. Source of these receptors: a man aged 35-49 years in good health and CMV-seropositive.

In its sample, this clone was seen once. The rearrangement links TRBV10-3 to TRBJ2-2; 15 positions match TRBD2. Per germline, CDR1 ENHRY and CDR2 SYGVKD. Trimming removed 6 bases from V and 0 bases from J; junction bases left unmatched: 5. CDR3 length: 18 amino acids. This CDR3 is CAIRSGLAGGTNTGELFF. In DNA form, the CDR3 reads TGTGCCATCAGATCGGGACTAGCGGGAGGAACGAACACCGGGGAGCTGTTTTTT.

The V gene is TRBV29-1, the J gene TRBJ1-1; 11 positions agree with TRBD1. Germline-derived CDR1 and CDR2 are SQVTM and ANQGSEA. With 7 bases clipped from V and 1 base from J, the junction kept 8 bases outside the gene matches. This CDR3 has 15 amino acids. The CDR3 region is CSARTGGVWNTEAFF. The CDR3 DNA follows: TGCAGCGCCCGGACAGGGGGCGTCTGGAACACTGAAGCTTTCTTT.